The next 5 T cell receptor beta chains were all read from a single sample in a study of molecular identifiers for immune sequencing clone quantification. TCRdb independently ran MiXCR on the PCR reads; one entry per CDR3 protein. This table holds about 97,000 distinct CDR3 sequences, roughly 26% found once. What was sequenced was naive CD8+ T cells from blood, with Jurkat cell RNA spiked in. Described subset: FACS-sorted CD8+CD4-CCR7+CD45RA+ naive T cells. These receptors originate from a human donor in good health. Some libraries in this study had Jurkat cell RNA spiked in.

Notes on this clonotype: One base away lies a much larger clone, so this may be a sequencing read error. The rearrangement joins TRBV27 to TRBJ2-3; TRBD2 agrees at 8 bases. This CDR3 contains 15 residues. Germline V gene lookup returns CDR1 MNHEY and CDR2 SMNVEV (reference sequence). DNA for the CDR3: TGTGCCAGCAGTACCATGGCGGGGGGCACAGAAACGCAGTATTTT. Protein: CASSTMAGGTETQYF.

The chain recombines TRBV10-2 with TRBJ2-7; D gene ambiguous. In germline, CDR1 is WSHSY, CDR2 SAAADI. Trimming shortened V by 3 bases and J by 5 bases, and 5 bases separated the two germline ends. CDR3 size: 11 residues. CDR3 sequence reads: CASSDGDEQYF. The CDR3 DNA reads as TGCGCCAGCAGTGATGGGGACGAGCAGTACTTC.

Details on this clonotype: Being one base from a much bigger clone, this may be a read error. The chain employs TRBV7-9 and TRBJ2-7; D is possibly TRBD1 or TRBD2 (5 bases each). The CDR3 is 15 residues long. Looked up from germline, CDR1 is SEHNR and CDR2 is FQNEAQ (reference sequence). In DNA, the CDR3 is TGTGCCAGCAGCCCATTTGGGACCGACCACTACGGGCAGTACTTC. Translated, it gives CASSPFGTDHYGQYF.

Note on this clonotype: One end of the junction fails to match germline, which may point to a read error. In DNA form, the CDR3 reads TGTGCCCGCAGCCCGGGACTGGGAGGGCTCGAGCAGTACTTC. Translating it yields CARSPGLGGLEQYF. The V and J genes are TRBV3-1 and TRBJ2-7; TRBD2 matches at 7 bases. The length of the CDR3 is 14 residues. Per germline, CDR1 LGHDT and CDR2 YNNKEL (reference sequence).

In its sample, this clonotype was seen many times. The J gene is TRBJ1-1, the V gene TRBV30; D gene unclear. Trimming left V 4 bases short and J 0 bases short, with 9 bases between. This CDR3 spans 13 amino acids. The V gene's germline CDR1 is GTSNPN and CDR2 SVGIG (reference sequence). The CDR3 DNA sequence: TGTGCCTGGACAGGAGTAATGAACACTGAAGCTTTCTTT. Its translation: CAWTGVMNTEAFF. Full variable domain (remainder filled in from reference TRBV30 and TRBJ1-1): SQTIHQWPATLVQPVGSPLSLECTVEGTSNPNLYWYRQAAGRGLQLLFYSVGIGQISSEVPQNLSASRPQDRQFILSSKKLLLSDSGFYLCAWTGVMNTEAFFGQGTRLTVV.